This TCR beta chain comes out of a study of CD8+ T cells in alopecia areata. Overall study context: Treatment of the treated patients consisted of oral tofacitinib, 5 to 10 mg twice daily.

Peripheral blood, together with lesional scalp punch biopsies, was collected from alopecia areata patients. Extraction and reverse transcription of RNA yielded cDNA as the sequencing template. Data came from immunoSEQ multiplex PCR; TCRdb stores just in-frame clones and leaves some out. Among some 100,000 clones listed, around two fifths were seen once. The table lists this clone with a few counts. This TCR was recovered from a human donor with alopecia areata. Sequencing was done on a sample of CD4+ T cells sorted from blood.

CDR3 DNA sequence: TGCAGCGTTGCAGGGGGCGGGGGTCAGCCCCAGCATTTT. Translation: CSVAGGGGQPQHF. This chain links TRBV29-1 with TRBJ1-5; TRBD1 aligns across 8 bases. The length of the CDR3 is 13 residues. V lost 4 bases to trimming and J lost 6 bases; unmatched junction nucleotides: 5. CDR1 SQVTM and CDR2 ANQGSEA come from the germline V gene.